The sequence of this T cell receptor beta chain was determined in a study of blood T cell repertoires in COVID-19. Study in general: The United States, Italy and Spain supplied acute and convalescent COVID-19 samples. The cDNA or gDNA used as material had been derived from T cells, B-cell-depleted T cells, or PBMCs.

Original handling: How many nucleated cells were present was estimated from reference gene primer amplification. Profiling relied on immunoSEQ multiplex PCR, and the TCRdb table lists in-frame clones only, not all of them. V and J calls plus clone size are reproduced from that table; the DNA served to infer D and trimming. Of hundreds of thousands of clones listed, roughly 86% are singletons. V was shortened by 0 bases and J by 6 bases, with 8 bases between the two germline ends. The CDR3 consists of 13 residues. Germline loops: CDR1 SGHNT, CDR2 YYREEE (reference sequence). Source material: peripheral blood. The rearrangement joins TRBV5-4 to TRBJ2-3; D is uncertain. This receptor was identified in a woman aged 25 to 39 with COVID-19, enrolled during active disease. CDR3 sequence: CASSLGSLDTQYF. CDR3 DNA sequence: TGTGCCAGCAGCTTGGGGAGTTTGGATACGCAGTATTTT.